The sequence of this TCR beta chain was determined in a study of blood T cell repertoires in COVID-19. As for the study in general: There were acute and convalescent COVID-19 samples, and they came from the United States, Italy and Spain. Sources were T cells, B-cell-depleted T cells, or PBMCs; the material itself was cDNA or gDNA.

In the authors' workflow: Estimates of nucleated cell counts were drawn from the amplification of reference gene primers. This table comes from immunoSEQ multiplex PCR, and its TCRdb copy is limited to in-frame clones, with some not included. From that table come the V and J calls and clone size; the DNA was used to work out D and trimming. The data hold 150,000 to 200,000 clones, with about 91% observed a single time. V was cut by 1 base and J by 1 base, with 11 bases left in between. The CDR3 length is 15 residues. Per the germline V gene, CDR1 is LNHNV and CDR2 is YYDKDF (reference sequence). The TCR originated in a woman in her 30s with acute or convalescent COVID-19. V and J are TRBV15 and TRBJ2-7; TRBD2 is a possible D gene (5 bases). The sequenced sample consisted of peripheral blood. CDR3 region: CATSRGGAASYEQYF. In nucleotides, the CDR3 is TGTGCCACCAGCAGAGGAGGAGCGGCTTCCTACGAGCAGTACTTC.